This T cell receptor (beta chain) originates from a study of T cells in Graves' hyperthyroidism and ophthalmopathy (dated by TCRdb to the late 2010s). Concerning the study at large: Peripheral blood was sampled at the time of initial diagnosis, prior to any treatment. The study also compared thyroid tissue and blood T-cell repertoires from more than five Graves' hyperthyroidism patients. A discovery cohort of around 98 patients, roughly 43 with Graves' ophthalmopathy and under 60 with stable Graves' hyperthyroidism, was used to find distinguishing TCR V-J signatures. For training and testing, the roughly 97 patients in the discovery cohort were randomly divided in a 7:3 ratio. Whether ophthalmopathy could be predicted prospectively was tested in an independent validation cohort made up of under 20 hyperthyroidism patients plus 17 patients who later progressed to ophthalmopathy. TCR Vbeta CDR3 sequencing of 140 or so peripheral blood samples (under 45 ophthalmopathy, roughly 72 hyperthyroidism and roughly 17 progressor patients) is reported in the paper. Once sampling was done, hyperthyroidism patients were given methimazole at a starting dose of 30 mg daily, whereas ophthalmopathy patients were given high-dose intravenous methylprednisolone.

The TCR beta CDR3 regions were amplified from RNA transcripts. A first-round RT-PCR of the TCR CDR3 used the HTBI primer set with the Qiagen OneStep RT-PCR kit. The libraries were constructed in a second round of multiplex PCR and then size-selected and purified. Sequencing of the libraries was done on an Illumina HiSeq2000 using paired-end 100 bp reads. The original pipeline was this. Raw data were processed with SOAPnuke, discarding reads with adapters, uncalled bases, mean Phred below 15, or no exact constant-primer or identifier match. High-quality paired reads were merged with COPE v1.2.5, and unique nucleotide sequences were defined as clonotypes. MiTCR v1.1 was used to align the clonotypes against IMGT TRBV, TRBD and TRBJ reference segments. The analysis was restricted to V-J combinations with a frequency above 0.0001, which together covered about 99% of the repertoires. A TCS score was defined as the ratio between F50 (clonal expansion) and ExV (chaos), using BLOSUM62-based TCRdist between CDR3 peptides within each V-J. Welch's t-statistics and random forest reduced fewer than 600 V-J features to 13, which were used in a naive Bayes classifier (R e1071). TCRdb's own reprocessing of the public reads used fastp at Q25 and MiXCR and kept productive beta chains. CDR3 protein duplicates are merged, each entry listing the most common genes and DNA. For this entry, the V and J calls and clone size follow TCRdb and not the study's own pipeline. The sample profile shows about 350,000 distinct CDR3 sequences; about 15% of them were found once. About 22% of the sample goes to the ten largest clones.

In this sample, this clonotype turned up a few times. It lacks a known antigen. Per-nucleotide qualities are absent, and no much larger clonotype sits a single base away. Stable Graves' hyperthyroidism was defined as no progression to ophthalmopathy during 18 months of follow-up. Hyperthyroidism patients were aged 18 to 65 years and newly diagnosed, with disease duration of less than 2 months. Patients with uncontrolled infections, other autoimmune diseases, pregnancy or lactation were excluded. Diagnoses were established on the basis of clinical symptoms, serum thyroxine and TRAb, thyroid ultrasound, and orbital computed tomography. PBMCs were isolated from more than 8 ml of fresh peripheral blood by Ficoll-Paque density gradient centrifugation. Total RNA was extracted with Trizol reagent, and quality was checked on an Agilent 2100 Bioanalyzer. The research as a whole found: Sample size was not statistically predetermined, and blinding of investigators to group allocation was not performed. In validation, the model predicted progression to ophthalmopathy with 65% to 71% sensitivity and around 72% specificity, a median of 6.5 months before onset. Most expanded thyroid clonotypes (frequency above 0.001) were also detected in blood, suggesting blood repertoires may reflect thyroid immune responses. A 13 V-J signature model separated ophthalmopathy from stable hyperthyroidism, with nearly 90% sensitivity and 81.08% specificity in cross-validation and 80%/75% in testing.

According to the germline V gene, CDR1 reads MGHRA and CDR2 reads YSYEKL. V is cut by 4 bases and J by 7 bases, and the space between the germline ends is 17 bases. Its CDR3 holds 14 amino acids, cysteine through phenylalanine. The CDR3 DNA has 42 bases and is translated from base 1. This chain joins TRBV4-1 to TRBJ2-7; perhaps TRBD1 is the D gene, with 6 bases matching. Sequencing was done on a sample of blood. The receptor was derived from a woman under 40 with Graves' hyperthyroidism. The CDR3 reads CASSPLGRGREQYF. The nucleotides are TGCGCCAGCAGCCCCCTCGGCAGGGGCCGGGAGCAGTACTTC.